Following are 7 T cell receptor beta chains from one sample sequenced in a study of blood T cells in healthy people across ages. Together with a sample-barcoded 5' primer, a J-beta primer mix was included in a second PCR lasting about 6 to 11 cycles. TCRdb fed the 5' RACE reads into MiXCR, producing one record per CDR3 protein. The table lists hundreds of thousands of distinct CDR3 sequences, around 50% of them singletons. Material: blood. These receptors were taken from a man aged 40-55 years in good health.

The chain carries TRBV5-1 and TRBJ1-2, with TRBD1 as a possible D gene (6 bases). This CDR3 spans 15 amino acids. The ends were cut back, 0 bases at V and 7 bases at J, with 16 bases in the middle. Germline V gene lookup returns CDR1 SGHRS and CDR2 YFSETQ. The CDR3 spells CASSLAGLGAIGYTF. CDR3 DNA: TGCGCCAGCAGCTTGGCGGGACTGGGGGCGATTGGCTACACCTTC.

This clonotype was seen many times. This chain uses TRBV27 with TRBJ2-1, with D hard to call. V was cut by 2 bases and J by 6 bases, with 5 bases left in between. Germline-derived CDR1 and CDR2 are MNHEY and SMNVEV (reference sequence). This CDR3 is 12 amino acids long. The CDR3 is CASSLGPNEQFF. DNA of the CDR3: TGTGCCAGCAGTTTAGGGCCCAATGAGCAGTTCTTC.

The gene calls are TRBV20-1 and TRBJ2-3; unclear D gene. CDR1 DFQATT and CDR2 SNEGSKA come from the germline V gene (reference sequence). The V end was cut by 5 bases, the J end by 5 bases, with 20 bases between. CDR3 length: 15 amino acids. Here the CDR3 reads CSADLGSRGVDTQYF. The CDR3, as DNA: TGCAGTGCTGACCTCGGCTCCAGAGGCGTAGATACGCAGTATTTT.

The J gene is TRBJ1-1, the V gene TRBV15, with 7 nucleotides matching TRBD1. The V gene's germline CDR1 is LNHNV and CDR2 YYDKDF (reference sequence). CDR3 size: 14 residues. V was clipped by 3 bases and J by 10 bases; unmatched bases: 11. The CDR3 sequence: CATSSGGGPRGAFF. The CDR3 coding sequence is TGTGCCACCAGCAGTGGAGGGGGCCCAAGGGGAGCTTTCTTT.

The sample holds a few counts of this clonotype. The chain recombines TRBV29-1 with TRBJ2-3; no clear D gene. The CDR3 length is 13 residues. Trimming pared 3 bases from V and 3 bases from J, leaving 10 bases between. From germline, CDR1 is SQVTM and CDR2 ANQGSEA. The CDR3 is CSVDPEITDTQYF. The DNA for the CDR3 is TGCAGCGTTGACCCCGAAATAACAGATACGCAGTATTTT.

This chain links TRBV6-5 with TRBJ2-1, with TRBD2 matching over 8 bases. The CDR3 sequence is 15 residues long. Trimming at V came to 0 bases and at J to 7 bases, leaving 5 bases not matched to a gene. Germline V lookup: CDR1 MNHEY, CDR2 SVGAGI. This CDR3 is CASSYSLAGRNEQFF. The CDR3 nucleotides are TGTGCCAGCAGTTACTCCTTAGCGGGGAGGAATGAGCAGTTCTTC.

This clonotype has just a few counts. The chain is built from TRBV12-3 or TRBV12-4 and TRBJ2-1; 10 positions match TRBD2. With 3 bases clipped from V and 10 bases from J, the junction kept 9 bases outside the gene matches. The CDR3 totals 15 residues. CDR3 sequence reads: CASSFGLAVSYEQFF. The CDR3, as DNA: TGTGCCAGCAGTTTTGGACTAGCGGTATCATACGAGCAGTTCTTC.